This TCR beta chain was found in a study of T cells after yellow fever vaccination. Study details: The fractions with low cell numbers were processed using SMART-Seq v4 Ultra Low Input. Findings and caveats of the study: Booster sampling recovered most clones from primary vaccination (about 97% CD4, 88% CD8). Overall, a small share of clonotypes was seen in both CD4 and CD8 compartments.

TCRdb used MiXCR to reprocess the 5' RACE reads, holding one entry per CDR3 protein. This table has some 670,000 distinct CDR3 sequences, over 9% appearing once. CDR3 length equals 12 residues. Looked up from germline, CDR1 is SNHLY and CDR2 is FYNNEI. The ends were cut back, 3 bases at V and 7 bases at J, with 8 bases in the middle. This clonotype showed up just a few times. Its antigen is still unknown. This chain uses TRBV2 with TRBJ2-3; the D gene is possibly TRBD2 (5 bases). The sequence was collected from a young man who received the YFV17D yellow fever vaccine. Sequencing used PBMCs, obtained on the day of the yellow fever booster vaccination. CDR3 sequence (DNA): TGTGCCAGCAGTGATCGGGGATATACGCAGTATTTT. Translated: CASSDRGYTQYF.